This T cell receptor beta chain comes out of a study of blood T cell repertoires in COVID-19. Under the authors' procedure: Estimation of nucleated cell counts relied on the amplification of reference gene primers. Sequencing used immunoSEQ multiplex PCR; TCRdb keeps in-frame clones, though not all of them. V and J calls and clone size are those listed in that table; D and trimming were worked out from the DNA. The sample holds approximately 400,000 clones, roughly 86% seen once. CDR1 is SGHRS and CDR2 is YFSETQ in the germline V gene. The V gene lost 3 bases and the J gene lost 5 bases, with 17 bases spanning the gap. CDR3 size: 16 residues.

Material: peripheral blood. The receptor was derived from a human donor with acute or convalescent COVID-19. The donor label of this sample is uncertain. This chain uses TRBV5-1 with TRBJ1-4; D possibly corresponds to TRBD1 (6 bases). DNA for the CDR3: TGCGCCAGCAGCTCCTCATGGGGGACAAGGAATGAAAAACTGTTTTTT. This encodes CASSSSWGTRNEKLFF.